One sample yielded the 28 T cell receptor beta chains listed below, sequenced in a study of T cell responses to AZD1222 COVID-19 vaccine. Libraries were prepared by immunoSEQ multiplex PCR; TCRdb keeps only in-frame clonotypes and omits some of them. The sample lists some 180,000 clones; approximately 93% were seen once. Sequenced material: peripheral blood, taken 28 days after the second AZD1222 dose. These receptors all come from an adult who received the AZD1222 COVID-19 vaccine.

The chain links TRBV7-9 to TRBJ2-7; D remains unclear. Per the germline V gene, CDR1 is SEHNR and CDR2 is FQNEAQ (reference sequence). Trimming cost V 5 bases and J 3 bases, with 8 bases left between them. The CDR3 loop spans 12 amino acids. This CDR3 is CASSRDHYEQYF. The DNA of the CDR3 is TGTGCCAGCAGCAGGGATCACTACGAGCAGTACTTC.

The V call is TRBV3-1 (or the pseudogene TRBV3-2), the J call TRBJ2-5; D possibly uses TRBD1 or TRBD2 (5 bases each). The length of the CDR3 is 14 residues. Trimming stripped 0 bases from V and 5 bases from J, with 10 bases between. Per the germline V gene, CDR1 is LGHDT and CDR2 is YNNKEL (reference sequence). This CDR3 is CASSQDQGGETQYF. The CDR3 nucleotides are TGTGCCAGCAGCCAAGATCAGGGCGGGGAGACCCAGTACTTC.

V and J are TRBV29-1 and TRBJ2-3; weak D call: TRBD2 (6 bases). Germline V gene lookup returns CDR1 SQVTM and CDR2 ANQGSEA. The V end lost 8 bases, the J end lost 3 bases, and 15 bases lay between the germline ends. This CDR3 has 13 residues. The CDR3 loop reads CSTQGGVTDTQYF. The CDR3 DNA is TGCAGCACGCAGGGCGGGGTGACAGATACGCAGTATTTT.

The rearrangement uses TRBV27 and TRBJ1-5; D unresolved. Germline V gene sequence: CDR1 MNHEY, CDR2 SMNVEV (reference sequence). The V end lost 3 bases, the J end lost 2 bases, and 8 bases lay between the germline ends. The CDR3 is 14 residues long. The CDR3 protein is CASSLKGGNQPQHF. DNA of the CDR3: TGTGCCAGCAGTTTGAAAGGAGGCAATCAGCCCCAGCATTTT.

V is TRBV11-2 and J is TRBJ1-2; tentative D call: TRBD1 (5 bases). The germline CDR1 and CDR2 sequences are SGHAT and FQNNGV. The CDR3 covers 13 residues. V was cut by 5 bases and J by 5 bases, with 12 bases left in between. CDR3 nucleotides: TGTGCCAGCAGCAAAGTCCAGGGATATGGCTACACCTTC. Protein: CASSKVQGYGYTF.

The chain recombines TRBV5-4 with TRBJ1-1; 7 bases are shared with TRBD1. The J segment lost 1 base and the V segment lost 5 bases, leaving 8 bases of the junction unmatched. Germline V gene sequence: CDR1 SGHNT, CDR2 YYREEE (reference sequence). There are 15 residues in the CDR3. DNA for the CDR3: TGTGCCAGCAGAAATTACAGGGGAGGGAACACTGAAGCTTTCTTT. Translating it yields CASRNYRGGNTEAFF.

V and J are TRBV5-4 and TRBJ1-2; D is unclear. Germline-derived CDR1 and CDR2 are SGHNT and YYREEE (reference sequence). This CDR3 has 13 amino acids. V lost 4 bases, J lost 4 bases, and 11 bases lay in between. Here the CDR3 reads CASSPGRAYGYTF. Here the CDR3 DNA reads TGTGCCAGCAGCCCAGGCAGAGCCTATGGCTACACCTTC.

The V call is TRBV11-2, the J call TRBJ2-1; 7 bases agree with TRBD1. The germline gives CDR1 SGHAT, CDR2 FQNNGV. V lost 1 base, J lost 8 bases, and 11 bases stayed unmatched. CDR3 size: 16 residues. The CDR3 loop reads CASSLVQGRRGDEQFF. CDR3 DNA sequence: TGTGCCAGCAGCTTAGTACAGGGGCGTCGTGGGGATGAGCAGTTCTTC.

The V gene is TRBV20-1, the J gene TRBJ2-3, with D hard to call. Germline assignment: CDR1 DFQATT and CDR2 SNEGSKA (reference sequence). Deletions cut 6 bases from V and 4 bases from J, with 8 bases between. This CDR3 region has 11 residues. This CDR3 is CSAQIADTQYF. The CDR3 DNA follows: TGCAGTGCCCAGATCGCAGATACGCAGTATTTT.

On this clone itself: Other DNA sequences from this sample encode an identical CDR3 as well. The rearrangement joins TRBV18 to TRBJ1-6, with unresolved D. Trimming removed 6 bases from V and 1 base from J, with 1 base in between. The V gene's germline CDR1 is KGHSH and CDR2 LQKENI. This CDR3 comprises 12 residues. The CDR3 loop reads CASSSYNSPLHF. As DNA, the CDR3 is TGTGCCAGCTCGTCCTATAATTCACCCCTCCACTTT.

The V and J genes are TRBV7-8 and TRBJ1-1, with a weak D call TRBD1 (6 bases). CDR1 is SGHVS and CDR2 is FQNEAQ in the germline V gene. This CDR3 region has 16 residues. V was shortened by 5 bases and J by 6 bases, with 22 bases between the two germline ends. The CDR3 DNA reads as TGTGCCAGCAGCCCCCGGGGTGGGGGGCTGGCCCCTGAAGCTTTCTTT. As protein: CASSPRGGGLAPEAFF.

This chain uses TRBV6-2 or TRBV6-3 with TRBJ1-5; 10 bases fit TRBD1. The CDR3 spans 17 residues. The V and J ends lost 5 bases and 0 bases, in that order; junction bases with no gene match: 7. The germline V gene has CDR1 MNHEY and CDR2 SVGEGT. CDR3 nucleotides: TGTGCCAGCAGTATCGGGACAGGGGCGTATAGCAATCAGCCCCAGCATTTT. Translation gives CASSIGTGAYSNQPQHF.

V is TRBV6-6 and J is TRBJ1-1; D ambiguous. Deletions cut 8 bases from V and 0 bases from J, with 13 bases between. Per germline, CDR1 MNHNY and CDR2 SVGAGI (reference sequence). This CDR3 is 14 amino acids long. CDR3: CASGYVELNTEAFF. DNA of the CDR3: TGTGCCAGCGGATACGTAGAATTGAACACTGAAGCTTTCTTT.

V gene TRBV19 combines with J gene TRBJ2-4; D is possibly TRBD2 (5 bases). Germline CDR1 and CDR2: LNHDA and SQIVND (reference sequence). V was clipped by 6 bases and J by 5 bases, with 14 bases between them. The CDR3 has 14 amino acids. The CDR3 reads CASRSLARENIQYF. CDR3 nucleotides: TGTGCCAGTAGATCACTCGCGCGGGAAAACATTCAGTACTTC.

The CDR3 loop reads CASPVKRESCEQYF. The CDR3 region has the DNA TGCGCCAGCCCGGTTAAGCGGGAGTCTTGCGAGCAGTACTTC. This chain joins TRBV5-1 and TRBJ2-7, with TRBD2 matching 8 bases. The V segment lost 7 bases and the J segment 6 bases; nucleotides outside the gene matches: 12. Germline V gene data show CDR1 as SGHRS and CDR2 as YFSETQ. This CDR3 spans 14 amino acids.

Notes on this clone: At the DNA level, this CDR3 is encoded by other sequences in the same sample as well. The rearrangement uses TRBV30 and TRBJ2-7; D perhaps matches TRBD1 (5 bases). Between the trimmed V and J ends, which lost 0 bases and 3 bases, there was a span of 9 bases. Germline assignment: CDR1 GTSNPN and CDR2 SVGIG (reference sequence). The CDR3 has 13 residues. In nucleotides, the CDR3 is TGTGCCTGGAGTGTAGGGCAGGGCTACGAGCAGTACTTC. This gives the protein CAWSVGQGYEQYF.

This clone was seen once. CDR3 sequence reads: CASRGGTSGHNEQFF. The CDR3 nucleotides read TGCGCCAGCAGGGGGGGGACTAGCGGGCACAATGAGCAGTTCTTC. The V gene is TRBV10-2, the J gene TRBJ2-1; TRBD2 matches at 12 bases. The CDR3 runs 15 residues. After removal of 6 bases from V and 5 bases from J, the junction contained 5 bases not matched to a gene. Per the germline V gene, CDR1 is WSHSY and CDR2 is SAAADI.

This chain's CDR3 is CASSVDVRVQPPVSHGYTF. DNA of the CDR3: TGTGCCAGCAGCGTAGACGTTCGGGTACAGCCCCCGGTCTCACATGGCTACACCTTC. V is TRBV9 and J is TRBJ1-2; D gene uncertain. This CDR3 contains 19 residues. V was pared by 0 bases and J by 6 bases, with 27 bases between. Germline CDR1 is SGDLS and CDR2 is YYNGEE.

The V gene is TRBV6-1, the J gene TRBJ1-2; possible D gene TRBD1, 5 bases. The CDR3 covers 13 residues. Germline V gives CDR1 MNHNS, CDR2 SASEGT. V lost 0 bases, J lost 8 bases, and 10 bases lay in between. CDR3 nucleotides: TGTGCCAGCAGTGAAGCTACAGGCCTGGGCTACACCTTC. Protein product: CASSEATGLGYTF.

As regards this clone: Within the sample, other DNA sequences also encode this same CDR3. This chain uses TRBV11-2 with TRBJ2-3; D unclear. The CDR3 loop spans 11 amino acids. Trimming stripped 5 bases from V and 1 base from J, with 1 base between. Germline V gene lookup returns CDR1 SGHAT and CDR2 FQNNGV. CDR3: CASSRTDTQYF. The CDR3 DNA follows: TGTGCCAGCAGCCGCACAGATACGCAGTATTTT.

The chain recombines TRBV12-3 or TRBV12-4 with TRBJ1-6; D unclear. The V end was cut by 3 bases, the J end by 7 bases, with 7 bases between. The CDR3 sequence is 13 residues long. The CDR3 protein is CASSFSLNSPLHF. CDR3 DNA: TGTGCCAGCAGTTTCAGTCTAAATTCACCCCTCCACTTT.

The chain recombines TRBV12-3 or TRBV12-4 with TRBJ2-1, with unresolved D. This CDR3 has 13 residues. The V end was cut by 2 bases, the J end by 5 bases, with 7 bases between. The CDR3: CASSLTRNNEQFF. The CDR3 DNA follows: TGTGCCAGCAGTTTAACGCGAAACAATGAGCAGTTCTTC.

The chain uses TRBV15 and TRBJ1-5; D possibly corresponds to TRBD1 (5 bases). The ends were cut back, 6 bases at V and 2 bases at J, with 20 bases in the middle. The CDR3 loop spans 17 amino acids. Germline loops: CDR1 LNHNV, CDR2 YYDKDF (reference sequence). The CDR3 DNA sequence: TGTGCCACCAGAGGACTCCTACCGGGGCGAGGCAATCAGCCCCAGCATTTT. This sequence encodes CATRGLLPGRGNQPQHF.

This chain links TRBV30 with TRBJ1-1; tentatively, D is TRBD1 (6 bases). The CDR3 covers 16 residues. The germline V and J ends were trimmed by 4 bases and 0 bases, with 18 bases remaining between them. Germline V lookup: CDR1 GTSNPN, CDR2 SVGIG (reference sequence). The DNA of the CDR3 is TGTGCCTGGAATCCGGGACATAAGGCCTTGAACACTGAAGCTTTCTTT. Translated: CAWNPGHKALNTEAFF.

V usage is TRBV25-1 and J usage is TRBJ1-2, with no clear D. The CDR3 has 13 residues. The ends were cut back, 2 bases at V and 5 bases at J, with 9 bases in the middle. Germline CDR1 is MGHDK and CDR2 is SYGVNS. DNA of the CDR3: TGTGCCAGCAGTGAAGGGTTGGGGTATGGCTACACCTTC. Its protein product is CASSEGLGYGYTF.

This clone was seen once. The rearrangement uses TRBV6-2 or TRBV6-3 and TRBJ1-5; D is unclear. Trimming took 5 bases from V and 0 from J, leaving 17 bases between them. This CDR3 is 17 amino acids long. Per the germline V gene, CDR1 is MNHEY and CDR2 is SVGEGT. CDR3 sequence reads: CASSSGRRAYSNQPQHF. CDR3 in DNA: TGTGCCAGCAGTAGCGGGAGGCGGGCATATAGCAATCAGCCCCAGCATTTT.

The table lists this clone with a count of one. This chain links TRBV29-1 with TRBJ1-2, with D tentatively TRBD1 (5 bases). The V gene lost 7 bases and the J gene lost 2 bases, with 8 bases spanning the gap. Germline V gene sequence: CDR1 SQVTM, CDR2 ANQGSEA. This CDR3 is 11 amino acids long. CDR3 DNA sequence: TGCAGCGCGACAGAAAACTATGGCTACACCTTC. Translating gives CSATENYGYTF.

This chain joins TRBV19 and TRBJ1-2; possible D gene TRBD1, 5 bases. Trimming left V 6 bases short and J 2 bases short, with 19 bases between. Germline CDR1 LNHDA, CDR2 SQIVND (reference sequence). The CDR3 is 16 residues long. CDR3 region: CASRSGSGRRNYGYTF. Written as DNA, the CDR3 is TGTGCCAGTAGATCAGGATCAGGGCGGAGAAACTATGGCTACACCTTC.